Listed below are T cell receptor beta chains from one sample, sequenced in a study of T cell responses to AZD1222 COVID-19 vaccine. Profiling relied on immunoSEQ multiplex PCR, and the TCRdb table lists in-frame clones only, not all of them. The data show 30,000 to 35,000 clones, with 78% seen just once and about 4% held by the top ten. This sample comprised peripheral blood, obtained 28 days after the second AZD1222 dose. All receptors come from an adult who received the AZD1222 COVID-19 vaccine. Each CDR3 is given with its conserved first and last residue. A D gene is named only where the DNA matches it firmly. The size entry is marked missing in some rows and otherwise reads once, few, many or a size class.

CASSQDPDRINQPQHF TGTGCCAGCAGCCAAGATCCGGACAGGATAAATCAGCCCCAGCATTTT TRBD1 . TRBJ1-5 TRBV4-2
CASSLGAAGSSYNEQFF TGTGCCAGCAGCTTAGGTGCTGCGGGGAGCTCCTACAATGAGCAGTTCTTC . once TRBJ2-1 TRBV7-8
CASSLKYEAYNEQFF TGTGCCAGCAGCCTAAAATATGAGGCCTACAATGAGCAGTTCTTC . once TRBJ2-1 TRBV6-2/TRBV6-3
CASSGTTATNEKLFF TGCGCCAGCAGCGGGACGACAGCAACTAATGAAAAACTGTTTTTT . . TRBJ1-4 TRBV5-1
CASSQAPRVNYGYTF TGTGCCAGCAGCCAAGCACCCAGGGTGAACTATGGCTACACCTTC . . TRBJ1-2 TRBV3-1/TRBV3-2
CASSVVSGTGELFF TGTGCCAGCAGCGTAGTGTCGGGCACCGGGGAGCTGTTTTTT . . TRBJ2-2 TRBV9
CASSPGQTYGYTF TGTGCCAGCAGCCCCGGACAGACCTATGGCTACACCTTC . . TRBJ1-2 TRBV28
CASSARTGGYGYTF TGTGCCAGCAGCGCCAGGACAGGAGGTTATGGCTACACCTTC TRBD1 . TRBJ1-2 TRBV6-5
CASSGRRSGGELFF TGTGCCAGCAGCGGACGACGGTCCGGAGGGGAGCTGTTTTTT . large TRBJ2-2 TRBV9
CASSYGRDRYGYTF TGTGCCAGCAGTTACGGCAGGGATCGTTATGGCTACACCTTC . few TRBJ1-2 TRBV6-5
CASSILSGLRPQHF TGTGCCAGTAGTATTCTTTCGGGATTACGACCCCAGCATTTT . . TRBJ1-5 TRBV19
CASSSQVGDYGYTF TGTGCCAGCAGTTCTCAGGTCGGTGACTATGGCTACACCTTC . . TRBJ1-2 TRBV27
CASTNRQFGGYTF TGTGCCAGCACTAACCGGCAATTCGGTGGCTACACCTTC . . TRBJ1-2 TRBV6-5
CSVPSRQNEAFF TGCAGCGTGCCCTCCCGGCAGAATGAAGCTTTCTTT . . TRBJ1-1 TRBV29-1
CATSTGVNEQFF TGCGCCACCTCAACCGGGGTAAATGAGCAGTTCTTC . . TRBJ2-1 TRBV10-1
CASSIGGLYNEQFF TGTGCCAGTAGTATAGGTGGCCTTTACAATGAGCAGTTCTTC . . TRBJ2-1 TRBV19
CASSLDKAGEKYF TGTGCCAGCAGCTTAGATAAAGCGGGGGAAAAGTACTTC TRBD2 . TRBJ2-5 TRBV7-2
CATSDPGTSGRAEQFF TGTGCCACCAGTGACCCTGGGACTAGCGGACGTGCTGAGCAGTTCTTC TRBD2 . TRBJ2-1 TRBV24-1
CASSPFERSTEKLFF TGTGCCAGCTCACCATTCGAAAGGTCTACTGAAAAACTGTTTTTT . . TRBJ1-4 TRBV18
CASSSQLNYGYTF TGTGCCAGCAGCTCGCAATTAAACTATGGCTACACCTTC . . TRBJ1-2 TRBV7-2
CASNRQGNQPQHF TGTGCCAGCAATAGACAGGGGAATCAGCCCCAGCATTTT TRBD1 . TRBJ1-5 TRBV2
CASSQLDSNYGYTF TGTGCCAGCAGCCAATTGGACAGCAACTATGGCTACACCTTC . once TRBJ1-2 TRBV3-1/TRBV3-2
CASSFRGNSPNYGYTF TGTGCCAGCAGCTTTCGGGGGAACAGTCCTAACTATGGCTACACCTTC . . TRBJ1-2 TRBV5-5
CASSPLSGLTDTQYF TGCGCCAGCAGCCCGCTTTCAGGGTTAACAGATACGCAGTATTTT . . TRBJ2-3 TRBV5-1
CASSEHLYEQYF TGTGCCAGCAGTGAACACCTCTACGAGCAGTACTTC . . TRBJ2-7 TRBV6-1
CASSTRQGTGTEAFF TGTGCCAGCAGCACCCGACAGGGTACGGGCACTGAAGCTTTCTTT TRBD1 . TRBJ1-1 TRBV7-2
CASSANRGLNTEAFF TGTGCCAGCAGCGCCAACAGGGGACTGAACACTGAAGCTTTCTTT . few TRBJ1-1 TRBV21-1
CASSLWQGYGYTF TGTGCCAGCAGTTTGTGGCAGGGATATGGCTACACCTTC . few TRBJ1-2 TRBV12-3/TRBV12-4
CASSLLRYGETQYF TGCGCCAGCAGCTTGCTCAGGTATGGAGAGACCCAGTACTTC . . TRBJ2-5 TRBV5-1
CASSQAQLAGPPGELFF TGCGCCAGCAGCCAAGCGCAACTAGCGGGGCCCCCCGGGGAGCTGTTTTTT TRBD2 . TRBJ2-2 TRBV4-1
CASSLRFQDILNQPQHF TGTGCCAGCAGTTTAAGGTTCCAAGACATACTCAATCAGCCCCAGCATTTT . . TRBJ1-5 TRBV27
CASRLEQGGTGELFF TGTGCCAGTAGACTAGAGCAGGGGGGCACCGGGGAGCTGTTTTTT . . TRBJ2-2 TRBV19
CASSQDGGLSSSYNEQFF TGCGCCAGCAGCCAAGATGGGGGACTTTCGAGTTCCTACAATGAGCAGTTCTTC . . TRBJ2-1 TRBV4-1
CATSRHGSYTF TGTGCCACCAGTCGACATGGAAGCTACACCTTC . . TRBJ1-2 TRBV24-1
CASSGRPTTTEAFF TGTGCCAGCAGCGGACGACCGACCACCACTGAAGCTTTCTTT . . TRBJ1-1 TRBV11-1
CASSPFFRATNEKLFF TGCGCCAGCAGCCCCTTTTTTAGGGCAACTAATGAAAAACTGTTTTTT . . TRBJ1-4 TRBV5-1
CASSPDSITEAFF TGTGCCAGCAGTCCGGACAGCATCACTGAAGCTTTCTTT . . TRBJ1-1 TRBV6-2/TRBV6-3
CASSQVPGGNEQFF TGCGCCAGCAGCCAAGTTCCGGGAGGGAATGAGCAGTTCTTC TRBD2 . TRBJ2-1 TRBV4-3
CASSLPPGSNSPLHF TGTGCCAGCAGCCTACCACCGGGGAGTAATTCACCCCTCCACTTT . . TRBJ1-6 TRBV5-4
CASSERPPYGYTF TGTGCCAGCAGTGAAAGGCCGCCCTATGGCTACACCTTC . . TRBJ1-2 TRBV6-1
CASSYSGLSTEAFF TGTGCCAGCAGTTACTCGGGACTGAGCACTGAAGCTTTCTTT . . TRBJ1-1 TRBV6-5
CASSYSGANVLTF TGTGCCAGCAGTTACTCTGGGGCCAACGTCCTGACTTTC . . TRBJ2-6 TRBV6-2/TRBV6-3
CASSPGQGMVEQFF TGTGCCAGCAGCCCGGGACAGGGGATGGTTGAGCAGTTCTTC TRBD1 . TRBJ2-1 TRBV7-2
CASRQRVTGRGNQPQHF TGTGCCAGTAGACAAAGGGTGACAGGCCGAGGCAATCAGCCCCAGCATTTT . . TRBJ1-5 TRBV19
CASSELGGPITGELFF TGTGCCAGCAGTGAACTGGGGGGTCCGATCACCGGGGAGCTGTTTTTT . . TRBJ2-2 TRBV25-1
CASSTRQLRLHTDTQYF TGTGCCAGCAGTACCCGACAGCTTAGATTGCACACAGATACGCAGTATTTT . medium-sized TRBJ2-3 TRBV28
CSVEDRGYGYTF TGCAGCGTTGAGGACAGGGGTTATGGCTACACCTTC TRBD1 once TRBJ1-2 TRBV29-1
CASSQGLNTDTQYF TGTGCCAGCAGTCAGGGACTTAACACAGATACGCAGTATTTT . few TRBJ2-3 TRBV6-5
CASSYAYPEKLFF TGTGCCAGCAGTTACGCTTATCCGGAAAAACTGTTTTTT . . TRBJ1-4 TRBV6-2/TRBV6-3
CASSLDPGRGVNTEAFF TGTGCCAGCAGCTTAGATCCTGGCAGGGGAGTGAACACTGAAGCTTTCTTT . . TRBJ1-1 TRBV7-2